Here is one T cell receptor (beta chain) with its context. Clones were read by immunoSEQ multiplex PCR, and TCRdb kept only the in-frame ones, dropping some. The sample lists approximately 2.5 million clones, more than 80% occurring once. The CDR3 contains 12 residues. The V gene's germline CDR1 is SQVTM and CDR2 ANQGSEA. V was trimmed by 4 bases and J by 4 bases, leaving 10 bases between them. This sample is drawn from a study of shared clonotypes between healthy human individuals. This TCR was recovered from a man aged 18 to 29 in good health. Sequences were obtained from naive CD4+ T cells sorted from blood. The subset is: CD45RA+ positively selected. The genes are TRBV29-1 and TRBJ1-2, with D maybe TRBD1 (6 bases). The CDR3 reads CSVVTGSYGYTF. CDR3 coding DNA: TGCAGCGTTGTAACAGGGAGCTATGGCTACACCTTC.